This record looks at one T cell receptor (beta chain) sequence and its context. The sample originates from a study of blood T cell repertoires in COVID-19. Study in general: PBMCs, B-cell-depleted T cells, or T cells provided the cDNA or gDNA that made up the material.

Produced via immunoSEQ multiplex PCR; TCRdb's table is partial and in-frame only. The data contain some 200,000 clones, 70% to 90% of them singletons. Germline-derived CDR1 and CDR2 are LNHDA and SQIVND (reference sequence). There are 13 residues in the CDR3. Deletions cut 1 base from V and 6 bases from J, with 10 bases between. This receptor was identified in a woman between 18 and 29 years old who had recovered from COVID-19. The gene calls are TRBV19 and TRBJ2-7; the D gene is possibly TRBD2 (5 bases). Sequencing was done on a sample of PBMCs or T cells enriched from blood (not recorded which). The CDR3 sequence is CASSIGNSGEQYF. The CDR3 bases are TGTGCCAGTAGTATAGGAAACAGCGGCGAGCAGTACTTC. Together with reference TRBV19 and TRBJ2-7, the CDR3 gives the full variable domain: DGGITQSPKYLFRKEGQNVTLSCEQNLNHDAMYWYRQDPGQGLRLIYYSQIVNDFQKGDIAEGYSVSREKKESFPLTVTSAQKNPTAFYLCASSIGNSGEQYFGPGTRLTVT.